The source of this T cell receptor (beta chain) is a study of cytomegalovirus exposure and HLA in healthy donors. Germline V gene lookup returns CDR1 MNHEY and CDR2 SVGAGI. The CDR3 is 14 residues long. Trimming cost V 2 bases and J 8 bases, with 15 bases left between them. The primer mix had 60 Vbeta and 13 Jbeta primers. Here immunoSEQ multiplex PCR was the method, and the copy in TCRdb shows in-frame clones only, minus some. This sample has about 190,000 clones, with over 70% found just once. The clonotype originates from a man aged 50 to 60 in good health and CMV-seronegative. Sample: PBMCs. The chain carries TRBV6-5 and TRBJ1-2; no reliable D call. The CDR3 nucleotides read TGTGCCAGCAGTTACGATCTGGAGGCCAACGGCTACACCTTC. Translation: CASSYDLEANGYTF.